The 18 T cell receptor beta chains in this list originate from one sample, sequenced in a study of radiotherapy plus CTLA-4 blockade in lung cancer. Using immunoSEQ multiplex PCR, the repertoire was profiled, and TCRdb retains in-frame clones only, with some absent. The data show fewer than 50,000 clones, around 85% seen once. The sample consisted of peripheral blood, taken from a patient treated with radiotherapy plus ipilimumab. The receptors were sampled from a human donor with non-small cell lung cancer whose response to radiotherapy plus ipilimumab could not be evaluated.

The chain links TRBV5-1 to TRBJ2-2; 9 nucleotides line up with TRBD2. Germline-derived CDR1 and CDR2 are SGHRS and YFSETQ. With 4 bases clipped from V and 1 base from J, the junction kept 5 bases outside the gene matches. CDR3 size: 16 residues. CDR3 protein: CASSPGTSWNTGELFF. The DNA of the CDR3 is TGCGCCAGCAGCCCAGGGACTAGCTGGAACACCGGGGAGCTGTTTTTT.

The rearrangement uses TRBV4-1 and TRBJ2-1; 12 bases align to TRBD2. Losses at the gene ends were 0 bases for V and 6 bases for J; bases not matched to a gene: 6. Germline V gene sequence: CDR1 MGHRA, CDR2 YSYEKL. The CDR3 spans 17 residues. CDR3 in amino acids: CASSQDKLAGGVNEQFF. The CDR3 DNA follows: TGCGCCAGCAGCCAAGATAAGCTAGCGGGAGGGGTCAATGAGCAGTTCTTC.

CDR3: CASSPEGTRSNEQFF. CDR3 nucleotide sequence: TGTGCCAGTAGCCCCGAGGGGACTAGGAGCAATGAGCAGTTCTTC. The chain recombines TRBV19 with TRBJ2-1, with 8 positions matching TRBD2. The junction had 10 bases not matched to a gene; V was cut back by 6 bases and J by 6 bases. Germline V lookup: CDR1 LNHDA, CDR2 SQIVND (reference sequence). The CDR3 loop spans 15 amino acids. Full variable domain (missing parts from reference TRBV19 and TRBJ2-1): DGGITQSPKYLFRKEGQNVTLSCEQNLNHDAMYWYRQDPGQGLRLIYYSQIVNDFQKGDIAEGYSVSREKKESFPLTVTSAQKNPTAFYLCASSPEGTRSNEQFFGPGTRLTVL.

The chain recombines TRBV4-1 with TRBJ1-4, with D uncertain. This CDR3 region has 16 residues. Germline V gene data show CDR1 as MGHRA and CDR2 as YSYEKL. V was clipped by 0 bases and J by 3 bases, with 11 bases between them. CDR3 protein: CASSQDSGLSNEKLFF. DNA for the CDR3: TGCGCCAGCAGCCAAGATTCGGGTTTGTCTAATGAAAAACTGTTTTTT.

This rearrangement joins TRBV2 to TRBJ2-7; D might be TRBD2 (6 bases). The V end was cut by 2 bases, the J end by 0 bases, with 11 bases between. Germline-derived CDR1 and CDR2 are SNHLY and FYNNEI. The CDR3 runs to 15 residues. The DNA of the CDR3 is TGTGCCAGCAGTGAAACCGTGGACTACTCCTACGAGCAGTACTTC. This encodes CASSETVDYSYEQYF.

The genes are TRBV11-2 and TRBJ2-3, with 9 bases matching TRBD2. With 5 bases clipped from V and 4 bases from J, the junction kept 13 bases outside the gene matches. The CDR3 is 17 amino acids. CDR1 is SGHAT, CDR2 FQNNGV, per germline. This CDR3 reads CASSPLNSGGRSDTQYF. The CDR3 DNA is TGTGCCAGCAGCCCCCTCAACAGCGGGGGGAGGTCAGATACGCAGTATTTT.

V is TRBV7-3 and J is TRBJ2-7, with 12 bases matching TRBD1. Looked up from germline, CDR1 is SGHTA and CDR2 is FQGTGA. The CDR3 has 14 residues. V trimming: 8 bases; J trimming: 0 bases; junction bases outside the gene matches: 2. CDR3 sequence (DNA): TGTGCCAGCGGGACAGGGGGCAGCTCCTACGAGCAGTACTTC. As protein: CASGTGGSSYEQYF.

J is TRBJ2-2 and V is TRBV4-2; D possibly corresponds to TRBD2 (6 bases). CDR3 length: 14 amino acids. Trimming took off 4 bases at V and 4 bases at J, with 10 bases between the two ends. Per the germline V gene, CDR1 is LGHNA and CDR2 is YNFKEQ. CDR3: CASSPGVRTGELFF. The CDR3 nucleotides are TGTGCCAGCAGCCCGGGGGTTCGCACCGGGGAGCTGTTTTTT.

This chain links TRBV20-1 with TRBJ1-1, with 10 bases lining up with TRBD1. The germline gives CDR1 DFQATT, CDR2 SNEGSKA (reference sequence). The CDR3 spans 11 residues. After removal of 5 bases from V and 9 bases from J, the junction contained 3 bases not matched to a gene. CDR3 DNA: TGCAGTGCTCCTGACAGGGGGCAAGCTTTCTTT. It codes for CSAPDRGQAFF.

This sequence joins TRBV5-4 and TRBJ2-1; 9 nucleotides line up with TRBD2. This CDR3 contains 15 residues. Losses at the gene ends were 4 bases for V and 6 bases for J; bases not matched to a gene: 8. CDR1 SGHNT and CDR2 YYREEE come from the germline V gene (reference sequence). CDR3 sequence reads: CASSPSGGSINEQFF. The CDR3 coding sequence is TGTGCCAGCAGCCCAAGCGGGGGGTCTATCAATGAGCAGTTCTTC.

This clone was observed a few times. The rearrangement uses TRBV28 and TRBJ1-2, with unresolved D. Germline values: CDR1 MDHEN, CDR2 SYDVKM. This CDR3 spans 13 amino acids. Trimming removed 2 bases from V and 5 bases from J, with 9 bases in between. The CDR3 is CASSLQPRYGYTF. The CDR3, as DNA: TGTGCCAGCAGTTTACAGCCCAGGTATGGCTACACCTTC.

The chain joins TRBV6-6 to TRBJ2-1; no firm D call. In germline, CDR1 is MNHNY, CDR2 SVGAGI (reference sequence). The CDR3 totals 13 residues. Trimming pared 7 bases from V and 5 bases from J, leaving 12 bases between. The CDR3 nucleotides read TGTGCCAGCACGATGAGGTCCAACAATGAGCAGTTCTTC. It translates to CASTMRSNNEQFF.

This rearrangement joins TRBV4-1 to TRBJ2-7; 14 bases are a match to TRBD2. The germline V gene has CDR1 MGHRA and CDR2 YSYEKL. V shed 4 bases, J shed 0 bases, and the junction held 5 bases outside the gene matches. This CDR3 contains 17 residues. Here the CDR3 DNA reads TGCGCCAGCAGCCCTAGGACTAGCGGGGGGAGCTCCTACGAGCAGTACTTC. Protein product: CASSPRTSGGSSYEQYF.

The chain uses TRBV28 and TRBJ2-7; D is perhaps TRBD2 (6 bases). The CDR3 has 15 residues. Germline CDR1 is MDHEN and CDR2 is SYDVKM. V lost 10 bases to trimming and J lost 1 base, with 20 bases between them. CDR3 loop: CAIVPGPGRSYEQYF. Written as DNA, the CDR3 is TGTGCCATCGTTCCGGGACCGGGGAGGTCCTACGAGCAGTACTTC.

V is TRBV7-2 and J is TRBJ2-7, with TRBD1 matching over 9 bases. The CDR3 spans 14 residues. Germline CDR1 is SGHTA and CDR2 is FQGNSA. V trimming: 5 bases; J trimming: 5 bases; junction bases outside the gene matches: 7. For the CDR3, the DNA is TGTGCCAGCAGCCCTAGGGGGACAGGGAACGAGCAGTACTTC. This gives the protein CASSPRGTGNEQYF.

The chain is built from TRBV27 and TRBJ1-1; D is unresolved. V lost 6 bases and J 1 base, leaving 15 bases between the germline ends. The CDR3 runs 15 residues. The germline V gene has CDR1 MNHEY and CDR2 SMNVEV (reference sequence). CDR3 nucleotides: TGTGCCAGCAGCTTTGATGAGGGTGGGAACACTGAAGCTTTCTTT. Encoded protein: CASSFDEGGNTEAFF.

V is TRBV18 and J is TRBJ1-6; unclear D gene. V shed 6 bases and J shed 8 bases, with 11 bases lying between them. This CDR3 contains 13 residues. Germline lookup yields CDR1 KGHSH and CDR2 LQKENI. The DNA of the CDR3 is TGTGCCAGCTCCTTAACAGACGATTCACCCCTCCACTTT. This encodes CASSLTDDSPLHF.

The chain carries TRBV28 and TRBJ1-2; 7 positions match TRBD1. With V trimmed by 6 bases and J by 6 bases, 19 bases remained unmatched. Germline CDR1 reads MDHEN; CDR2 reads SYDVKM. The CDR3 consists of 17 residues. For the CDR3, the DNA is TGTGCCAGCAGCTCGGGACGGGACAGATCCTCCGGGAATGGCTACACCTTC. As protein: CASSSGRDRSSGNGYTF.